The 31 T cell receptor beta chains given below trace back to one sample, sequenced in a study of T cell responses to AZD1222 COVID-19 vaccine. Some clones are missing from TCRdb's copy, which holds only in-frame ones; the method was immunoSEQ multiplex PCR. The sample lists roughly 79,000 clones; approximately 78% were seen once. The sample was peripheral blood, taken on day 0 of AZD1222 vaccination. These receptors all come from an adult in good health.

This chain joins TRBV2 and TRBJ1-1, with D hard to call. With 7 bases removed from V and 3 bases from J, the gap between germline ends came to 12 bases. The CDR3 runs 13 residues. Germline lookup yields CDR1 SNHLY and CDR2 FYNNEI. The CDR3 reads CASIKERDTEAFF. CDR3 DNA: TGTGCCAGCATCAAGGAGAGGGACACTGAAGCTTTCTTT.

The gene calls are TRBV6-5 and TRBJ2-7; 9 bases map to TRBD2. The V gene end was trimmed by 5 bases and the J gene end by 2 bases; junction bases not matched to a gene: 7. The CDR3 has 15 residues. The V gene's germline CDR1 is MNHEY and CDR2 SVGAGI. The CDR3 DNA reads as TGTGCCAGCAGTCTTAGCGGGAGTATCGCCTACGAGCAGTACTTC. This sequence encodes CASSLSGSIAYEQYF.

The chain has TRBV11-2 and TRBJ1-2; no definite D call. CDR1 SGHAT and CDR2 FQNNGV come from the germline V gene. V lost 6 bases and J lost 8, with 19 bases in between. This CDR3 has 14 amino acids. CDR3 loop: CASSSDGEKGGYTF. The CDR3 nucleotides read TGTGCCAGCAGTTCCGACGGGGAGAAGGGCGGCTACACCTTC.

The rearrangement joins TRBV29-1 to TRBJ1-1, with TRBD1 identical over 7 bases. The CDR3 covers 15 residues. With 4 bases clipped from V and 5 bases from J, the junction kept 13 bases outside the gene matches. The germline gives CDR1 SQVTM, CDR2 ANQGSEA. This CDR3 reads CSVVSNRGGKTEAFF. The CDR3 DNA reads TGCAGCGTTGTATCGAACAGGGGAGGGAAGACTGAAGCTTTCTTT.

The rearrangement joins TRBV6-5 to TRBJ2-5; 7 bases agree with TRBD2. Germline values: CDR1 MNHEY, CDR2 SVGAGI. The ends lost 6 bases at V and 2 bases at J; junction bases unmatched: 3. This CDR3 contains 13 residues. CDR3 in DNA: TGTGCCAGCAGGCGAGCGGGACAAGAGACCCAGTACTTC. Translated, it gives CASRRAGQETQYF.

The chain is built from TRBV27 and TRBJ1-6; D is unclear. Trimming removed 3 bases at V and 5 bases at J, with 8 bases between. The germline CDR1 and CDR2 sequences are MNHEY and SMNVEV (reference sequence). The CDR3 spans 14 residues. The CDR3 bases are TGTGCCAGCAGTTTGGGCAGGAATAATTCACCCCTCCACTTT. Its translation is CASSLGRNNSPLHF.

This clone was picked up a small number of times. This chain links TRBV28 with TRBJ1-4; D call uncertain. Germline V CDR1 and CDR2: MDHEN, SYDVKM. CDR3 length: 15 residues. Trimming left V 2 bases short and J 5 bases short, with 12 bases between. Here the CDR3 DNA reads TGTGCCAGCAGTTTACCGGCGGCTGGCAATGAAAAACTGTTTTTT. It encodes CASSLPAAGNEKLFF. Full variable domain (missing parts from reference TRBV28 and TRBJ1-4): DVKVTQSSRYLVKRTGEKVFLECVQDMDHENMFWYRQDPGLGLRLIYFSYDVKMKEKGDIPEGYSVSREKKERFSLILESASTNQTSMYLCASSLPAAGNEKLFFGSGTQLSVL.

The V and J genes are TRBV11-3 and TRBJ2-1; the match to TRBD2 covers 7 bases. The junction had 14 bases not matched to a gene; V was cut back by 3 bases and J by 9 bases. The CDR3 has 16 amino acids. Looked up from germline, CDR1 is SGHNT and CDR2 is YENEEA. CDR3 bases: TGTGCCAGCAGCTTGATGGGGGGGACCCGAGGGGCTGAGCAGTTCTTC. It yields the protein CASSLMGGTRGAEQFF. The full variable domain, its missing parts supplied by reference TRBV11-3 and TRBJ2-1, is EAGVVQSPRYKIIEKKQPVAFWCNPISGHNTLYWYLQNLGQGPELLIRYENEEAVDDSQLPKDRFSAERLKGVDSTLKIQPAELGDSAVYLCASSLMGGTRGAEQFFGPGTRLTVL.

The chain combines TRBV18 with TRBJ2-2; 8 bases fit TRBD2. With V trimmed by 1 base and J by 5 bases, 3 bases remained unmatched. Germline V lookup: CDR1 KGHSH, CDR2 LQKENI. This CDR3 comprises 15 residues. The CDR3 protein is CASSPRAGVTGELFF. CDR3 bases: TGTGCCAGCTCACCACGAGCGGGAGTAACCGGGGAGCTGTTTTTT.

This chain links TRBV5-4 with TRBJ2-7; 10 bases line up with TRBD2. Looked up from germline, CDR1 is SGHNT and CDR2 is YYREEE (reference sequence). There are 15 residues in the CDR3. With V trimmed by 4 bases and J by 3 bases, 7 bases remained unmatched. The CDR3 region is CASSTRTSGIYEQYF. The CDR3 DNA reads TGTGCCAGCAGCACGCGGACTAGCGGAATCTACGAGCAGTACTTC. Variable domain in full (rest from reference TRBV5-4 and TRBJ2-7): ETGVTQSPTHLIKTRGQQVTLRCSSQSGHNTVSWYQQALGQGPQFIFQYYREEENGRGNFPPRFSGLQFPNYSSELNVNALELDDSALYLCASSTRTSGIYEQYFGPGTRLTVT.

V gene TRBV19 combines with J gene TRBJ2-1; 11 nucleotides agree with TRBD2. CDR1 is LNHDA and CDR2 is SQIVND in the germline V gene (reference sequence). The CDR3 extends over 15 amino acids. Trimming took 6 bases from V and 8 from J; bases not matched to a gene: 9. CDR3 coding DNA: TGTGCCAGTAGACTAGCGGGAGCCAGGGGGGATGAGCAGTTCTTC. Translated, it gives CASRLAGARGDEQFF.

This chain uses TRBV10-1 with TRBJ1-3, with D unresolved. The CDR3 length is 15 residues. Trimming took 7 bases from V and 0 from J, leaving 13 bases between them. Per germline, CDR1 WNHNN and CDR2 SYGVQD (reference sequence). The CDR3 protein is CASTPGTFSGNTIYF. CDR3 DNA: TGCGCCAGCACCCCGGGAACCTTCTCTGGAAACACCATATATTTT.

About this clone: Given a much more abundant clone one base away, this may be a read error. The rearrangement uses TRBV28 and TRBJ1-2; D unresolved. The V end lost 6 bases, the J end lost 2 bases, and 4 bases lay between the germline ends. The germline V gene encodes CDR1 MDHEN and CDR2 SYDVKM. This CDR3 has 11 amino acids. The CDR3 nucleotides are TGTGCCAGCAGCATAAACTATGGCTACACCTTC. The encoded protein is CASSINYGYTF.

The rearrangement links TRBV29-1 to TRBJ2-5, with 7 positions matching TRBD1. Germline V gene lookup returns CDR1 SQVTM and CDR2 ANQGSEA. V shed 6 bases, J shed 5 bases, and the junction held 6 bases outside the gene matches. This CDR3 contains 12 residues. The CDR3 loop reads CSVWGQSETQYF. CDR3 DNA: TGCAGCGTCTGGGGACAGAGCGAGACCCAGTACTTC.

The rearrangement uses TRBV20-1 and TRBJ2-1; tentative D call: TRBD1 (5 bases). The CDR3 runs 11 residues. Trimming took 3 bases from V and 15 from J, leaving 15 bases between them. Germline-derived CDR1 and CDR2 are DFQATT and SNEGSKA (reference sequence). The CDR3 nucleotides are TGCAGTGCTAGTAGATGGGGCCTTATGTTCTTC. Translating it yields CSASRWGLMFF.

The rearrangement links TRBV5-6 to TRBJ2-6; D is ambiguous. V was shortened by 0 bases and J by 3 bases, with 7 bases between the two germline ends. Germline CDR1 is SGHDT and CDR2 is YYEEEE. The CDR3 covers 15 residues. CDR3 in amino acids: CASSLGLLGANVLTF. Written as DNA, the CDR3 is TGTGCCAGCAGCTTGGGGCTTCTTGGGGCCAACGTCCTGACTTTC. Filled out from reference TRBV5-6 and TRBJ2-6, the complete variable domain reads DAGVTQSPTHLIKTRGQQVTLRCSPKSGHDTVSWYQQALGQGPQFIFQYYEEEERQRGNFPDRFSGHQFPNYSSELNVNALLLGDSALYLCASSLGLLGANVLTFGAGSRLTVL.

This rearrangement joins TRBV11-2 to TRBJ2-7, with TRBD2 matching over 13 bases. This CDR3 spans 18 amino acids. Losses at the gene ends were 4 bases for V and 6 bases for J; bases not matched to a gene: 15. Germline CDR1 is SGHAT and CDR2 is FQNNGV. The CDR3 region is CASSYSQPTSGRAFEQYF. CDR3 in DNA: TGTGCCAGCAGCTACAGCCAACCTACTAGCGGGAGGGCCTTCGAGCAGTACTTC.

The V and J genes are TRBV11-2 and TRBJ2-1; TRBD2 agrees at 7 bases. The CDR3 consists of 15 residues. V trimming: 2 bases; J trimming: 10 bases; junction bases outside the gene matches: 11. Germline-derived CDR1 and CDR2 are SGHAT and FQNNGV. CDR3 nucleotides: TGTGCCAGCAGCTTAACCCGCGGGAGCCTCGGGGAGCAGTTCTTC. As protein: CASSLTRGSLGEQFF.

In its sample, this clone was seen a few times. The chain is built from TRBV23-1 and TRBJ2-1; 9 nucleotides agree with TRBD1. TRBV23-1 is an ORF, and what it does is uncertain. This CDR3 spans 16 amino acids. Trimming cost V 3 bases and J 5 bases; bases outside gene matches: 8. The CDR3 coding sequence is TGCGCCAGCAGTCACCGGGACAGGGAGTTACACAATGAGCAGTTCTTC. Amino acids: CASSHRDRELHNEQFF.

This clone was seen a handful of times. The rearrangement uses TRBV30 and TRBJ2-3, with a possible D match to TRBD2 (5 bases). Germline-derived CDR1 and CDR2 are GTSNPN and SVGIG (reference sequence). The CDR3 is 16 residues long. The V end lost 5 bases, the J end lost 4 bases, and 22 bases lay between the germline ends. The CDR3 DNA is TGTGCCTGGGTGCAGAGAGGGAGAATCAGCTCAGATACGCAGTATTTT. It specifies CAWVQRGRISSDTQYF.

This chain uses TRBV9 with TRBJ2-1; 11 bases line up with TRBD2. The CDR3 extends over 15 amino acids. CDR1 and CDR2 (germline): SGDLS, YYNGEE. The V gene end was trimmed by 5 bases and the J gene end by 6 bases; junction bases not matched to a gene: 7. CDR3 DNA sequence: TGTGCCAGCAGTCCAAGAACTAGCGGGGGCAATGAGCAGTTCTTC. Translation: CASSPRTSGGNEQFF.

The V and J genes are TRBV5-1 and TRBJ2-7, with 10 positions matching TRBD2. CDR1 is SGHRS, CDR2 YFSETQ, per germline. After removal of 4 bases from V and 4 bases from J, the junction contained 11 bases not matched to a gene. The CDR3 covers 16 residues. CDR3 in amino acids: CASSGPGPSGSYEQYF. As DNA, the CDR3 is TGCGCCAGCAGCGGACCCGGTCCTAGCGGGAGTTACGAGCAGTACTTC. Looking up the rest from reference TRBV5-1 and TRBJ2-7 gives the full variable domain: KAGVTQTPRYLIKTRGQQVTLSCSPISGHRSVSWYQQTPGQGLQFLFEYFSETQRNKGNFPGRFSGRQFSNSRSEMNVSTLELGDSALYLCASSGPGPSGSYEQYFGPGTRLTVT.

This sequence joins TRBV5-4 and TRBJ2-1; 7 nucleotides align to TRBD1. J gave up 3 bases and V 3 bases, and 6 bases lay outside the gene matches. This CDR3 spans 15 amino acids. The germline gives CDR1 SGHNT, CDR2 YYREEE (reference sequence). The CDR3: CASSSGQDFYNEQFF. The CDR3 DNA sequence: TGTGCCAGCAGCTCCGGACAGGACTTCTACAATGAGCAGTTCTTC.

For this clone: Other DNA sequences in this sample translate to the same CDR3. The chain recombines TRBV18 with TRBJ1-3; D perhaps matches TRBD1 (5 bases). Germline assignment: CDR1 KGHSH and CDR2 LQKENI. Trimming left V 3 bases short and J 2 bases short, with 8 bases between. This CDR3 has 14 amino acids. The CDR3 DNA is TGTGCCAGCTCACCTGGGACTGCTGGAAACACCATATATTTT. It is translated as CASSPGTAGNTIYF. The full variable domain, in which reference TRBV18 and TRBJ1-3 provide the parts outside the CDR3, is NAGVMQNPRHLVRRRGQEARLRCSPMKGHSHVYWYRQLPEEGLKFMVYLQKENIIDESGMPKERFSAEFPKEGPSILRIQQVVRGDSAAYFCASSPGTAGNTIYFGEGSWLTVV.

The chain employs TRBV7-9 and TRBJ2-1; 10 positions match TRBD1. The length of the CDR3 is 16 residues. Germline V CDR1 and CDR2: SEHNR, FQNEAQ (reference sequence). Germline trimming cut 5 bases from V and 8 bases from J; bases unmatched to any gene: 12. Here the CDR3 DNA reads TGTGCCAGCAGCCAAGGACAGGGGGAGGGTTTTCATGAGCAGTTCTTC. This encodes CASSQGQGEGFHEQFF.

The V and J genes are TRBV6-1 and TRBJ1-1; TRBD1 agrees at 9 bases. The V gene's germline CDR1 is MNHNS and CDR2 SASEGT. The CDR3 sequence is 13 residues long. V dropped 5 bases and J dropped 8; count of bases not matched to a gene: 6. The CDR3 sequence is CASSSRGQGEAFF. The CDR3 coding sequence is TGTGCCAGCAGTTCCCGCGGACAGGGGGAAGCTTTCTTT.

The DNA for the CDR3 is TGTGCCAGCAGCCAAGAATTTAATTGGGGGAGTACGTACAATGAGCAGTTCTTC. Translation gives CASSQEFNWGSTYNEQFF. V gene TRBV14 combines with J gene TRBJ2-1; either TRBD1 or TRBD2 may fit D (5 bases each). Trimming left V 0 bases short and J 4 bases short, with 19 bases between. Germline CDR1 SGHDN, CDR2 FVKESK. This CDR3 comprises 18 residues.

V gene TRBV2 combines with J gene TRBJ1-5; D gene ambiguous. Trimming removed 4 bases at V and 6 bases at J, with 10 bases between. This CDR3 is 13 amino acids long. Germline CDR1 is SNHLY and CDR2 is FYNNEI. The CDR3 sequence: CASSAGRVQPQHF. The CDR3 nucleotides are TGTGCCAGCAGTGCCGGACGGGTTCAGCCCCAGCATTTT.

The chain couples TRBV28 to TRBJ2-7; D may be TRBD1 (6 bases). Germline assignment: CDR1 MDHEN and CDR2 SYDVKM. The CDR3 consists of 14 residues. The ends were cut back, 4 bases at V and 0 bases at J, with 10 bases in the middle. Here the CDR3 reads CASSYGQSSYEQYF. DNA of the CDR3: TGTGCCAGCAGTTACGGACAGAGCTCCTACGAGCAGTACTTC.

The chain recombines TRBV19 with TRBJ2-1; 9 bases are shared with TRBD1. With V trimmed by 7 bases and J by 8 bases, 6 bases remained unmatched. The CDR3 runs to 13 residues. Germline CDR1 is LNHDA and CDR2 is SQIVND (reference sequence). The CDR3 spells CASTGTGRDEQFF. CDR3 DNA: TGTGCCAGTACCGGGACAGGGCGGGATGAGCAGTTCTTC.

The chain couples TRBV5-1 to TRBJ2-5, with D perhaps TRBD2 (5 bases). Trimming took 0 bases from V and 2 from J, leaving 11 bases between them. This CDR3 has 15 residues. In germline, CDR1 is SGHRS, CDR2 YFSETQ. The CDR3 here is CASSLAPSRQETQYF. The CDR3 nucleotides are TGCGCCAGCAGCTTGGCCCCTAGCAGACAAGAGACCCAGTACTTC.